The T cell receptor (beta chain) described here comes from a study of OX40 agonist ivuxolimab in advanced cancers. Study-level information: One patient with hepatocellular carcinoma and two with cutaneous melanoma, three in all, had partial responses.

Points on this clone: Its antigen remains unidentified.

Method: immunoSEQ multiplex PCR; TCRdb's copy keeps in-frame clones and lacks some. The sample has about 33,000 clones; 75% to 90% are singletons. Losses at the gene ends were 6 bases for V and 0 bases for J; bases not matched to a gene: 12. This CDR3 is 19 amino acids long. Germline V gives CDR1 MDHEN, CDR2 SYDVKM. General study points: Averaging showed that CD8+ T cells had more expanded clones than CD4+ did.

This clonotype was obtained from an adult with an advanced solid tumor such as melanoma, head and neck, liver or kidney cancer. The chain carries TRBV28 and TRBJ2-1, with 12 bases that match TRBD2. This material consisted of CD4+ or CD8+ T cells sorted from blood, taken in a trial of the OX40 agonist ivuxolimab. For the CDR3, the DNA is TGTGCCAGCAGACCCCCGGGACTAGCGGGTTCGAGCTCCTACAATGAGCAGTTCTTC. This sequence encodes CASRPPGLAGSSSYNEQFF.